The sample holds many counts of the clone carrying this TCR beta chain. The V and J ends lost 0 bases and 6 bases, in that order; junction bases with no gene match: 4. Germline V gives CDR1 DFQATT, CDR2 SNEGSKA (reference sequence). The CDR3 loop spans 13 amino acids. Molecules of cDNA were individually given unique molecular identifiers that were attached to them. Each CDR3 protein is one row after TCRdb ran MiXCR on the 5' RACE reads. Of around 29,000 distinct CDR3 sequences listed, under 6% were seen once; the top ten hold 5.8%. The sample comes from a study of early T cells in non-severe SARS-CoV-2 infection.

Sequenced input: whole blood. The sequence was obtained from an adult who was a healthcare worker with PCR-confirmed SARS-CoV-2 infection or an uninfected control (not recorded which). V gene TRBV20-1 combines with J gene TRBJ1-1; 7 positions agree with TRBD1. The CDR3 sequence: CSARETGIAEAFF. The CDR3 DNA sequence: TGCAGTGCTAGAGAGACAGGGATCGCTGAAGCTTTCTTT.